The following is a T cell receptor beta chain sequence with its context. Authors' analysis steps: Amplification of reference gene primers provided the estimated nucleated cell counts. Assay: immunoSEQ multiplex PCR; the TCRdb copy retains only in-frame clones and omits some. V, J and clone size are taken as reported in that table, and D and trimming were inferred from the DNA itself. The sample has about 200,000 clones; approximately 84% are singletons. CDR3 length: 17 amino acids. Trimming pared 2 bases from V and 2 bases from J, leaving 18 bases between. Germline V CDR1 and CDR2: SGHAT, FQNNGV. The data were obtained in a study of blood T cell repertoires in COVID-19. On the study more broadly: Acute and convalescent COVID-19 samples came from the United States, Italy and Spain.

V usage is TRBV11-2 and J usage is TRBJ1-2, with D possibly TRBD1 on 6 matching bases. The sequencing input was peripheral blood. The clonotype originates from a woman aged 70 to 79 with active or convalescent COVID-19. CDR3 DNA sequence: TGTGCCAGCAGCTTAAGGTCTTGGGCAGGGGAGAACTATGGCTACACCTTC. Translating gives CASSLRSWAGENYGYTF.